This entry is about one T cell receptor (beta chain). The data derive from a study of blood T cell repertoires in COVID-19. Study as a whole: Donors in the United States, Italy and Spain gave samples during acute or convalescent COVID-19.

CDR1 and CDR2 from the germline V gene are SGHTA and FQGNSA. With 4 bases removed from V and 2 bases from J, the gap between germline ends came to 4 bases. The CDR3 extends over 12 amino acids. The data were produced by immunoSEQ multiplex PCR, yet TCRdb's version contains in-frame clones alone and is incomplete. There are 68,000 or so clones in the sample; around 87% occur only once, and 6.5% to 8% lies in the top ten. This clonotype originated in a man between 45 and 60 years old with active COVID-19. The V call is TRBV7-2, the J call TRBJ2-3; no reliable D call. Sequenced: peripheral blood. The CDR3 sequence: CASSSYTDTQYF. In DNA form, the CDR3 reads TGTGCCAGCAGCTCCTACACAGATACGCAGTATTTT.